Below, one TCR beta chain is given with its context. Data came from immunoSEQ multiplex PCR; TCRdb stores just in-frame clones and leaves some out. The repertoire consists of 70,000 to 85,000 clones, with around 90% occurring once and the leading ten covering approximately 4.5%. This record belongs to a study of PD-L1 blockade in urothelial cancer. Study-wide context: Male sex and bladder-origin urothelial cancer characterized about 85% of the roughly 30 patients. Individuals in the cohort had been given 0 to 3 earlier chemotherapy regimens.

Germline CDR1 and CDR2: SGHDT and YYEEEE. The CDR3 sequence is 13 residues long. The germline V and J ends were trimmed by 4 bases and 6 bases, with 13 bases remaining between them. As to time point: pretreatment peripheral blood. The gene calls are TRBV5-6 and TRBJ1-2, with D uncertain. The clonotype was recovered from a man aged 65 to 85 with urothelial cancer. Here the sequenced sample was PBMCs, taken around atezolizumab (anti-PD-L1) treatment. CDR3 residues: CASSTSPGNGYTF. The CDR3 DNA reads as TGTGCCAGCAGCACTTCGCCCGGTAATGGCTACACCTTC. Filled out from reference TRBV5-6 and TRBJ1-2, the complete variable domain reads DAGVTQSPTHLIKTRGQQVTLRCSPKSGHDTVSWYQQALGQGPQFIFQYYEEEERQRGNFPDRFSGHQFPNYSSELNVNALLLGDSALYLCASSTSPGNGYTFGSGTRLTVV.